A selection of T cell receptor beta chains follows, all from one sample in a study of control samples from healthy donors and cancer patients. Here immunoSEQ multiplex PCR was the method, and the copy in TCRdb shows in-frame clones only, minus some. The repertoire includes 110,000 or so clones, roughly four fifths of them detected once, and about 12% sits in the top ten. The sample was blood. The receptor source for this set is a woman aged 50 to 60 in good health. Both conserved end residues are part of each CDR3. A D gene is named only where the DNA matches it firmly. Expanded clones are given a class, and other clones once, few, many or no size at all.

j_gene: TRBJ1-6; abundance: .; v_gene: TRBV9; d_gene: .; CDR3nt: TGTGCCAGCAGGTCCCACCGTCAGGGGCGAAGTAATTCACCCCTCCACTTT; CDR3aa: CASRSHRQGRSNSPLHF
j_gene: TRBJ1-2; abundance: .; v_gene: TRBV9; d_gene: .; CDR3nt: TGTGCCAGCAGCCCCTCCGGGACTTCATATGGCTACACCTTC; CDR3aa: CASSPSGTSYGYTF
j_gene: TRBJ2-1; abundance: .; v_gene: TRBV27; d_gene: TRBD2; CDR3nt: TGTGCCAGCAGTTTACTAGCGGGAGAGGCCAATGAGCAGTTCTTC; CDR3aa: CASSLLAGEANEQFF
j_gene: TRBJ1-4; abundance: .; v_gene: TRBV19; d_gene: .; CDR3nt: TGTGCCAGTAGTATAGGTACAGCAACTAATGAAAAACTGTTTTTT; CDR3aa: CASSIGTATNEKLFF
j_gene: TRBJ1-6; abundance: .; v_gene: TRBV6-1; d_gene: .; CDR3nt: TGTGCCAGCAGTGAAGGGCTCGGCTCCTATAATTCACCCCTCCACTTT; CDR3aa: CASSEGLGSYNSPLHF
j_gene: TRBJ2-5; abundance: .; v_gene: TRBV7-2; d_gene: TRBD2; CDR3nt: TGTGCCAGCAGGTCTACTAGCGGGGGGGCCCGAGAGACCCAGTACTTC; CDR3aa: CASRSTSGGARETQYF
j_gene: TRBJ1-1; abundance: .; v_gene: TRBV6-8; d_gene: .; CDR3nt: TGTGCCAGCAGCCCCATCCGCCAGGGGCGACTTATGAACACTGAAGCTTTCTTT; CDR3aa: CASSPIRQGRLMNTEAFF
j_gene: TRBJ1-1; abundance: .; v_gene: TRBV2; d_gene: .; CDR3nt: TGTGCCAGCACCGAACTCATGGGGGCTGAAGCTTTCTTT; CDR3aa: CASTELMGAEAFF
j_gene: TRBJ1-1; abundance: .; v_gene: TRBV7-9; d_gene: .; CDR3nt: TGTGCCAGCAGCTTATATCTAGAACCTAACACTGAAGCTTTCTTT; CDR3aa: CASSLYLEPNTEAFF
j_gene: TRBJ1-5; abundance: .; v_gene: TRBV2; d_gene: .; CDR3nt: TGTGCCAGCAGAACGGACGGGTTCAATCAGCCCCAGCATTTT; CDR3aa: CASRTDGFNQPQHF
j_gene: TRBJ2-1; abundance: .; v_gene: TRBV20-1; d_gene: TRBD2; CDR3nt: TGCAGTGCTAGTAAAGCGGGGATTCCGAGCTCCTACAATGAGCAGTTCTTC; CDR3aa: CSASKAGIPSSYNEQFF
j_gene: TRBJ1-1; abundance: .; v_gene: TRBV11-3; d_gene: .; CDR3nt: TGTGCCAGCAGCGGGCCCCTCGGGGACGTGTATCCGGAAGCTTTCTTT; CDR3aa: CASSGPLGDVYPEAFF
j_gene: TRBJ2-2; abundance: .; v_gene: TRBV11-2; d_gene: TRBD1; CDR3nt: TGTGCCAGCAGAGTTAATATACAGGGGCCCCCCGGGGAGCTGTTTTTT; CDR3aa: CASRVNIQGPPGELFF
j_gene: TRBJ2-5; abundance: .; v_gene: TRBV5-6; d_gene: .; CDR3nt: TGTGCCAGCAGCGGGCGGAGGAGGGAGACCCAGTACTTC; CDR3aa: CASSGRRRETQYF
j_gene: TRBJ1-3; abundance: .; v_gene: TRBV24-1; d_gene: .; CDR3nt: TGTGCCACCAGTGGGCAGGGACCATCTGGAAACACCATATATTTT; CDR3aa: CATSGQGPSGNTIYF
j_gene: TRBJ2-7; abundance: .; v_gene: TRBV18; d_gene: .; CDR3nt: TGTGCCAGCTCACCTCCGGTCCGACCATCCTACGAGCAGTACTTC; CDR3aa: CASSPPVRPSYEQYF
j_gene: TRBJ2-1; abundance: .; v_gene: TRBV7-2; d_gene: .; CDR3nt: TGTGCCAGCAGCCCAGTCCCAAGTCATCAGGGTTACAATGAGCAGTTCTTC; CDR3aa: CASSPVPSHQGYNEQFF
j_gene: TRBJ2-3; abundance: .; v_gene: TRBV5-1; d_gene: TRBD2; CDR3nt: TGCGCCAGCAGCTTGGGGGCCGAGCGGGGGAGCACAGATACTCAGTATTTT; CDR3aa: CASSLGAERGSTDTQYF
j_gene: TRBJ1-6; abundance: .; v_gene: TRBV4-3; d_gene: .; CDR3nt: TGCGCCAGCAGCCAAGATCCGAGGGATTCACCCCTCCACTTT; CDR3aa: CASSQDPRDSPLHF
j_gene: TRBJ1-4; abundance: .; v_gene: TRBV29-1; d_gene: .; CDR3nt: TGCAGCGTTCTCGTCCAGGGCTTCGGGGAAAAACTGTTTTTT; CDR3aa: CSVLVQGFGEKLFF
j_gene: TRBJ2-5; abundance: .; v_gene: TRBV5-6; d_gene: .; CDR3nt: TGTGCCAGCAGCTTGGGGAGAAGTCGGGAGACCCAGTACTTC; CDR3aa: CASSLGRSRETQYF
j_gene: TRBJ1-3; abundance: .; v_gene: TRBV19; d_gene: .; CDR3nt: TGTGCCAGTAAAGGAGGGTCCTCTGGAAACACCATATATTTT; CDR3aa: CASKGGSSGNTIYF
j_gene: TRBJ2-2; abundance: .; v_gene: TRBV11-2; d_gene: TRBD1; CDR3nt: TGTGCCAGCAGCTCGTGGACAGGGGACACCGGGGAGCTGTTTTTT; CDR3aa: CASSSWTGDTGELFF
j_gene: TRBJ2-2; abundance: few; v_gene: TRBV3-1/TRBV3-2; d_gene: .; CDR3nt: TGTGCCAGCAGCCAAGTCGGCCAGGAGACGAACACCGGGGAGCTGTTTTTT; CDR3aa: CASSQVGQETNTGELFF
j_gene: TRBJ1-2; abundance: .; v_gene: TRBV24-1; d_gene: .; CDR3nt: TGTGCCACCAGTGAATCTCCAGGGGTAGGCTACACCTTC; CDR3aa: CATSESPGVGYTF
j_gene: TRBJ1-1; abundance: .; v_gene: TRBV19; d_gene: .; CDR3nt: TGTGCCAGTAGATCCACCCAGGGGAATGGGGACACTGAAGCTTCCTTT; CDR3aa: CASRSTQGNGDTEASF
j_gene: TRBJ2-1; abundance: many; v_gene: TRBV3-1/TRBV3-2; d_gene: TRBD1; CDR3nt: TGTGCCAGCAGCCAAGCCCGACGGGACAGGGGGCTCAATGAGCAGTTCTTC; CDR3aa: CASSQARRDRGLNEQFF
j_gene: TRBJ2-5; abundance: few; v_gene: TRBV24-1; d_gene: .; CDR3nt: TGTGCCACCAGTGATTGGGGTGGGGAGACCCAGTACTTC; CDR3aa: CATSDWGGETQYF
j_gene: TRBJ1-5; abundance: .; v_gene: TRBV5-8; d_gene: .; CDR3nt: TGTGCCAGCAGCTTGGGAAGAGGGGACCATCAGCCCCAGCATTTT; CDR3aa: CASSLGRGDHQPQHF
j_gene: TRBJ2-7; abundance: .; v_gene: TRBV3-1/TRBV3-2; d_gene: .; CDR3nt: TGTGCCAGCAGCCAAGACAGGTCCTACGAGCAGTACTTC; CDR3aa: CASSQDRSYEQYF
j_gene: TRBJ1-4; abundance: .; v_gene: TRBV10-3; d_gene: .; CDR3nt: TGTGCCATCCTTTCACAGGACCCCAACTCCCTAGACGAAAAACTGTTTTTT; CDR3aa: CAILSQDPNSLDEKLFF
j_gene: TRBJ2-3; abundance: .; v_gene: TRBV4-1; d_gene: TRBD2; CDR3nt: TGCGCCAGCAGCCAAGATCTTCGGAGACTAGCGGGGGGGGATACGCAGTATTTT; CDR3aa: CASSQDLRRLAGGDTQYF
j_gene: TRBJ2-7; abundance: few; v_gene: TRBV7-9; d_gene: .; CDR3nt: TGTGCCAGCAGCTTAGCAGGGACGAGCGACGAGCAGTACTTC; CDR3aa: CASSLAGTSDEQYF
j_gene: TRBJ1-2; abundance: .; v_gene: TRBV24-1; d_gene: .; CDR3nt: TGTGCCACCAGTGATGAGAGGTATGGCTACACCTTC; CDR3aa: CATSDERYGYTF
j_gene: TRBJ2-7; abundance: .; v_gene: TRBV19; d_gene: .; CDR3nt: TGTGCCAGTACTCCGGGGGGCCTCTACGAGCAGTACTTC; CDR3aa: CASTPGGLYEQYF
j_gene: TRBJ1-3; abundance: .; v_gene: TRBV5-5; d_gene: TRBD1; CDR3nt: TGTGCCAGCAGCCCTCTTTTCCGGGACAGGGTTTCTGGAAACCCCATATATTTT; CDR3aa: CASSPLFRDRVSGNPIYF
j_gene: TRBJ1-6; abundance: .; v_gene: TRBV14; d_gene: .; CDR3nt: TGTGCCAGCAGCCAAGCACTTCAGAATTCACCCCTCCACTTT; CDR3aa: CASSQALQNSPLHF
j_gene: TRBJ1-3; abundance: .; v_gene: TRBV28; d_gene: .; CDR3nt: TGTGCCAGCAGTTTTACAGTGAGCGCCTCTGGAAACACCATATATTTT; CDR3aa: CASSFTVSASGNTIYF
j_gene: TRBJ2-3; abundance: .; v_gene: TRBV14; d_gene: .; CDR3nt: TGTGCCAGCAGCTTCCAGGGTCGGGGCACAGATACGCAGTATTTT; CDR3aa: CASSFQGRGTDTQYF
j_gene: TRBJ2-5; abundance: once; v_gene: TRBV7-7; d_gene: TRBD1; CDR3nt: TGTGCTAGCAGCTTAGGACGACAGGGTTTCCAAGAGACCCAGTACTTC; CDR3aa: CASSLGRQGFQETQYF
j_gene: TRBJ2-7; abundance: .; v_gene: TRBV27; d_gene: TRBD2; CDR3nt: TGTGCCAGCACTCTACTAGCGGGAGAAGAGCAGTACTTC; CDR3aa: CASTLLAGEEQYF
j_gene: TRBJ2-3; abundance: many; v_gene: TRBV9; d_gene: TRBD1; CDR3nt: TGTGCCAGCAGCGCGACAGGGTCATATACGCAGTATTTT; CDR3aa: CASSATGSYTQYF
j_gene: TRBJ2-4; abundance: .; v_gene: TRBV18; d_gene: .; CDR3nt: TGTGCCAGCTCACCACTCGGGAATTTAGCCAAAAACATTCAGTACTTC; CDR3aa: CASSPLGNLAKNIQYF
j_gene: TRBJ2-3; abundance: .; v_gene: TRBV6-6; d_gene: TRBD2; CDR3nt: TGTGCCAGCAGTTCGACTAGCGGGAGTACAGATACGCAGTATTTT; CDR3aa: CASSSTSGSTDTQYF
j_gene: TRBJ2-2; abundance: .; v_gene: TRBV20-1; d_gene: .; CDR3nt: TGCAGTGCCGCAAACACCGGGGAGCTGTTTTTT; CDR3aa: CSAANTGELFF
j_gene: TRBJ2-1; abundance: .; v_gene: TRBV5-1; d_gene: TRBD1; CDR3nt: TGCGCCAGCAGCTGGACCCCGGGACAGGGGGTCAATGAGCAGTTCTTC; CDR3aa: CASSWTPGQGVNEQFF
j_gene: TRBJ2-3; abundance: .; v_gene: TRBV3-1/TRBV3-2; d_gene: .; CDR3nt: TGTGCCAGCAGCCGGGAAATGTGCCGTCGGACAGATACGCAGTATTTT; CDR3aa: CASSREMCRRTDTQYF
j_gene: TRBJ1-4; abundance: .; v_gene: TRBV11-2; d_gene: .; CDR3nt: TGTGCCAGCAGCTTAGATCGGGGAGTTAATGAAAAACTGTTTTTT; CDR3aa: CASSLDRGVNEKLFF
j_gene: TRBJ2-7; abundance: .; v_gene: TRBV5-6; d_gene: .; CDR3nt: TGTGCCAGCAGCGGCGGTACCTACGAGCAGTACTTC; CDR3aa: CASSGGTYEQYF